The rows below give T cell receptor beta chains drawn from one sample of a study of T cell responses to AZD1222 COVID-19 vaccine. Clones were read by immunoSEQ multiplex PCR, and TCRdb kept only the in-frame ones, dropping some. This sample yields approximately 200,000 clones, of which 94% are seen a single time; around 1.7% belongs to the top ten. The specimen comprised peripheral blood, sampled 28 days after the second dose of the MenACWY control vaccine. These receptors came from an adult who received the MenACWY meningococcal vaccine as a control. Both conserved end residues are part of each CDR3. The order of the fields is clone size, D gene, V gene, J gene, CDR3 DNA, CDR3 protein. A D gene is named only where the DNA matches it firmly. A clone size is listed for some rows: how often the clone was seen (once, few, many), or a class if it is expanded.

size: -
D: -
V: TRBV30
J: TRBJ2-4
DNA: TGTGCCTGGAGTGTTCAGGGGAACATTCAGTACTTC
CDR3: CAWSVQGNIQYF

size: -
D: TRBD2
V: TRBV6-6
J: TRBJ2-7
DNA: TGTGCCAGCAGGCCCCTAGCGGGAGACTCCTACGAGCAGTACTTC
CDR3: CASRPLAGDSYEQYF

size: -
D: TRBD1
V: TRBV3-1/TRBV3-2
J: TRBJ1-2
DNA: TGTGCCAGCAGCCAAGACGGACAGGGGGCCTATGGCTACACCTTC
CDR3: CASSQDGQGAYGYTF

size: -
D: TRBD2
V: TRBV7-3
J: TRBJ2-2
DNA: TGTGCCAGCAGACCGGGTAGCGGGGTGCCCGGGGAGCTGTTTTTT
CDR3: CASRPGSGVPGELFF

size: -
D: -
V: TRBV5-1
J: TRBJ1-1
DNA: TGCGCCAGCAGTCCGGACTGGAACACTGAAGCTTTCTTT
CDR3: CASSPDWNTEAFF

size: -
D: TRBD1
V: TRBV6-5
J: TRBJ2-7
DNA: TGTGCCAGCAGTCGCGGACAGGGGAGGGAGCAGTACTTC
CDR3: CASSRGQGREQYF

size: once
D: -
V: TRBV5-4
J: TRBJ1-1
DNA: TGTGCCAGCAGCTTGGCCCAGGAAATGAACACTGAAGCTTTCTTT
CDR3: CASSLAQEMNTEAFF

size: few
D: -
V: TRBV18
J: TRBJ2-7
DNA: TGTGCCAGCTCACCATTGCCCCGGGCCTCGGGTGGGGACGAGCAGTACTTC
CDR3: CASSPLPRASGGDEQYF

size: -
D: -
V: TRBV5-5
J: TRBJ1-1
DNA: TGTGCCAGCAGCGTCACCCCGGAGAGAAACACTGAAGCTTTCTTT
CDR3: CASSVTPERNTEAFF

size: -
D: TRBD1
V: TRBV5-6
J: TRBJ1-6
DNA: TGTGCCAGCAGTCGGACAGGGGGTTCACCCCTCCACTTT
CDR3: CASSRTGGSPLHF

size: -
D: -
V: TRBV28
J: TRBJ2-5
DNA: TGTGCCAGCAGTTTATATGTCCCGGGGGATAGGGAGACCCAGTACTTC
CDR3: CASSLYVPGDRETQYF

size: -
D: TRBD1
V: TRBV28
J: TRBJ1-5
DNA: TGTGCCACCACACGGACAGGTATTAGCAATCAGCCCCAGCATTTT
CDR3: CATTRTGISNQPQHF

size: -
D: -
V: TRBV7-2
J: TRBJ1-4
DNA: TGTGCCAGCAGCTTAGATGGCAGAGTAGGTGAAAAACTGTTTTTT
CDR3: CASSLDGRVGEKLFF

size: -
D: -
V: TRBV5-4
J: TRBJ2-3
DNA: TGTGCCAGCAGCCCGAGAGCTTCCATATCTAGCACAGATACGCAGTATTTT
CDR3: CASSPRASISSTDTQYF

size: once
D: -
V: TRBV7-2
J: TRBJ1-6
DNA: TGTGCCAGCAGCTTATCAAGGTGGGACGGGAATTCACCCCTCCACTTT
CDR3: CASSLSRWDGNSPLHF

size: -
D: -
V: TRBV7-2
J: TRBJ2-7
DNA: TGTGCCAGCAGCTTATTAAGCGGCGGGACTCAGGAGCAGTACTTC
CDR3: CASSLLSGGTQEQYF

size: -
D: -
V: TRBV25-1
J: TRBJ2-7
DNA: TGTGCCAGCAGTGCCCGTGCGGCCAGGCACGAGCAGTACTTC
CDR3: CASSARAARHEQYF

size: -
D: TRBD1
V: TRBV5-3
J: TRBJ1-1
DNA: TGTGCCAGAAGCTTCCCCGGGACAGGGTGGACCGAAGCTTTCTTT
CDR3: CARSFPGTGWTEAFF

size: -
D: -
V: TRBV29-1
J: TRBJ1-1
DNA: TGCAGCGTTGTAGAGGGAATTACGAACACTGAAGCTTTCTTT
CDR3: CSVVEGITNTEAFF

size: -
D: -
V: TRBV3-1/TRBV3-2
J: TRBJ2-7
DNA: TGTGCCAGCAGCCAAAACCTTGGGACAACAACCTACGAGCAGTACTTC
CDR3: CASSQNLGTTTYEQYF

size: -
D: TRBD1
V: TRBV12-3/TRBV12-4
J: TRBJ1-1
DNA: TGTGCCAGCCAACAGGGGCGGAACGCTGAAGCTTTCTTT
CDR3: CASQQGRNAEAFF

size: -
D: -
V: TRBV7-9
J: TRBJ1-2
DNA: TGTGCCAGCAGGGCCGACTATGGCTACACCTTC
CDR3: CASRADYGYTF

size: -
D: TRBD1
V: TRBV4-3
J: TRBJ1-5
DNA: TGCGCCAGCAGCCAAGATGGGGACAGGGACCATCAGCCCCAGCATTTT
CDR3: CASSQDGDRDHQPQHF

size: -
D: TRBD2
V: TRBV4-2
J: TRBJ2-1
DNA: TGTGCCAGCAGCCAAGATGTTAGCGGGGATGCCAATGAGCAGTTCTTC
CDR3: CASSQDVSGDANEQFF

size: -
D: -
V: TRBV7-9
J: TRBJ2-7
DNA: TGTGCCAGCAGCCCGTCCAGGGACAACCCCTACGAGCAGTACTTC
CDR3: CASSPSRDNPYEQYF

size: -
D: -
V: TRBV5-4
J: TRBJ1-2
DNA: TGTGCCAGCAGCCCTGACAGTTACTATGGCTACACCTTC
CDR3: CASSPDSYYGYTF

size: -
D: -
V: TRBV30
J: TRBJ1-5
DNA: TGTGCCTGGAGTGGACACACAGGGAGAAATCAGCCCCAGCATTTT
CDR3: CAWSGHTGRNQPQHF

size: -
D: -
V: TRBV27
J: TRBJ1-1
DNA: TGTGCCAGCAGTTCGACATCCTTAAACACTGAAGCTTTCTTT
CDR3: CASSSTSLNTEAFF

size: -
D: -
V: TRBV30
J: TRBJ2-3
DNA: TGTGCCTGGAGCCGGCGGAGGGCAGATACGCAGTATTTT
CDR3: CAWSRRRADTQYF

size: -
D: -
V: TRBV7-9
J: TRBJ2-7
DNA: TGTGCCAGCAGCTTATATCGTGAGGGCGAGCAGTACTTC
CDR3: CASSLYREGEQYF

size: -
D: -
V: TRBV19
J: TRBJ2-2
DNA: TGTGCCAGTACCTTGCTGGAGTTAGGCGGGGAGCTGTTTTTT
CDR3: CASTLLELGGELFF

size: -
D: -
V: TRBV27
J: TRBJ1-1
DNA: TGTGCCAGCAGTTTGCAGGGTGAAGCTTTCTTT
CDR3: CASSLQGEAFF

size: -
D: TRBD2
V: TRBV7-2
J: TRBJ2-1
DNA: TGTGCCAGCAGCTTTTATCCTAGCGGGGCCTACAATGAGCAGTTCTTC
CDR3: CASSFYPSGAYNEQFF